These 5 T cell receptor beta chains came from one sample sequenced in a study of CD8 T cells in ankylosing spondylitis. MiXCR, run by TCRdb on the 5' RACE reads, gives a single entry per CDR3 protein. The repertoire holds about 240,000 distinct CDR3 sequences, with about 10% as singletons. The sequencing input was blood, either unsorted or a sorted T cell fraction (not recorded which). These receptors all stem from a male donor with ankylosing spondylitis or in good health (not recorded which).

This clonotype has at least ten counts. This chain joins TRBV29-1 and TRBJ2-3; D is undetermined. There are 15 residues in the CDR3. Trimming pared 6 bases from V and 3 bases from J, leaving 19 bases between. Germline loops: CDR1 SQVTM, CDR2 ANQGSEA. CDR3 amino acids: CSVLLGTGSTDTQYF. The CDR3 DNA reads TGCAGCGTCCTCTTGGGAACGGGTTCAACAGATACGCAGTATTTT.

This clonotype was observed a few times. V is TRBV6-5 and J is TRBJ2-5; D is ambiguous. V lost 0 bases, J lost 1 base, and 12 bases lay in between. CDR1 and CDR2 (germline): MNHEY, SVGAGI. The CDR3 has 16 amino acids. For the CDR3, the DNA is TGTGCCAGCAGTTACTCGGTGCAGACCACCCAAGAGACCCAGTACTTC. As protein: CASSYSVQTTQETQYF.

This clonotype was observed at least ten times. V and J are TRBV5-1 and TRBJ2-1; no clear D. V was cut by 4 bases and J by 4 bases, with 9 bases left in between. The V gene's germline CDR1 is SGHRS and CDR2 YFSETQ. The CDR3 totals 13 residues. The CDR3: CASSHHLYNEQFF. The DNA of the CDR3 is TGCGCCAGCAGCCATCACCTATACAATGAGCAGTTCTTC.

The table lists this clonotype with many counts. V gene TRBV3-1 combines with J gene TRBJ1-1, with 9 positions matching TRBD1. The CDR3 covers 16 residues. V lost 2 bases, J lost 1 base, and 5 bases stayed unmatched. Germline V CDR1 and CDR2: LGHDT, YNNKEL (reference sequence). The CDR3 DNA is TGTGCCAGCAGCCAAAACCCGGGACAGGGGAACACTGAAGCTTTCTTT. Its translation is CASSQNPGQGNTEAFF.

This clonotype was seen at least ten times. The J gene is TRBJ2-3, the V gene TRBV5-1; 8 positions match TRBD1. CDR1 is SGHRS, CDR2 YFSETQ, per germline. This CDR3 is 16 amino acids long. V lost 4 bases and J lost 1; bases outside the gene matches: 8. The CDR3 bases are TGCGCCAGCAGCCGGGAAGGGGACAGGCGCACAGATACGCAGTATTTT. This translates into CASSREGDRRTDTQYF.